Listed below are T cell receptor beta chains from one sample, sequenced in a study of CD8 T cells in ankylosing spondylitis. TCRdb itself ran the 5' RACE reads through MiXCR, one entry per CDR3 protein. The sample shows about 400,000 distinct CDR3 sequences, about 22% of them seen only once. The sample consisted of blood, either unsorted or a sorted T cell fraction (not recorded which). Receptor source: a male donor with ankylosing spondylitis. The CDR3 runs from the conserved cysteine through the conserved F or W. Fields, in order: V gene, clone size, D gene, J gene, CDR3 protein, CDR3 DNA. A D gene is named only where the DNA matches it firmly. Not all rows give a size; the values are once, few, many and, for expanded clones, a class.

>TRBV18|few|TRBD1|TRBJ1-2
CASSAPGTGGFRGYTF
TGTGCCAGCTCGGCGCCCGGGACAGGGGGATTCAGGGGCTACACCTTC
>TRBV28|NA|NA|TRBJ1-1
CASRLGTFNTEAFF
TGTGCCAGCAGACTGGGGACATTCAACACTGAAGCTTTCTTT
>TRBV12-3/TRBV12-4|NA|NA|TRBJ2-3
CASSFGRAFGTDTQYF
TGTGCCAGCAGTTTTGGCAGGGCTTTTGGCACAGATACGCAGTATTTT
>TRBV20-1|few|NA|TRBJ2-1
CSADREGYNEQFF
TGCAGCGCAGACAGGGAGGGCTACAATGAGCAGTTCTTC
>TRBV5-1|NA|TRBD1|TRBJ1-1
CASSPNRGLLNTEAFF
TGCGCCAGCAGCCCGAACAGGGGGCTGCTGAACACTGAAGCTTTCTTT
>TRBV6-5|NA|NA|TRBJ1-1
CASSYSGGQNTEAFF
TGTGCCAGCAGTTACTCAGGGGGACAGAACACTGAAGCTTTCTTT
>TRBV4-3|many|TRBD2|TRBJ2-3
CASSPGGATSGGGRDTQYF
TGCGCCAGCAGCCCCGGTGGGGCGACTAGCGGGGGAGGAAGAGATACGCAGTATTTT
>TRBV5-1|once|NA|TRBJ2-1
CASSLGGQTLGEQFF
TGCGCCAGCAGCTTAGGAGGGCAAACGTTGGGTGAGCAGTTCTTC
>TRBV4-1|few|NA|TRBJ2-5
CASSQPLDGVQETQYF
TGCGCCAGCAGCCAACCCTTGGACGGAGTCCAAGAGACCCAGTACTTC
>TRBV9|few|NA|TRBJ1-6
CASRPGPTWGPLHF
TGTGCCAGCAGACCTGGACCGACTTGGGGACCCCTCCACTTT
>TRBV10-3|NA|NA|TRBJ1-5
CAIREGPNQPQHF
TGTGCCATCAGAGAGGGCCCCAATCAGCCCCAGCATTTT
>TRBV5-1|few|TRBD2|TRBJ2-7
CASTALAGGRYEQYF
TGCGCCAGCACAGCGTTAGCGGGAGGTCGCTACGAGCAGTACTTC
>TRBV4-1|many|NA|TRBJ1-2
CASSQDRGGIGGYTF
TGCGCCAGCAGCCAAGATCGGGGCGGCATTGGTGGCTACACCTTC
>TRBV29-1|few|TRBD2|TRBJ2-1
CSVGASGSEQFF
TGCAGCGTTGGGGCTAGCGGTTCTGAGCAGTTCTTC
>TRBV29-1|NA|NA|TRBJ1-1
CSVGRTVNTEAFF
TGCAGCGTTGGAAGGACGGTGAACACTGAAGCTTTCTTT
>TRBV12-3/TRBV12-4|many|NA|TRBJ2-1
CASSRSQIPGQRGNEQFF
TGTGCCAGCAGTCGTAGCCAAATCCCGGGACAAAGGGGCAATGAGCAGTTCTTC
>TRBV4-2|few|NA|TRBJ2-3
CASSHESELTDTQYF
TGTGCCAGCAGCCATGAATCGGAACTCACAGATACGCAGTATTTT
>TRBV4-1|NA|NA|TRBJ2-7
CASSQDHGRKQYF
TGCGCCAGCAGCCAAGATCATGGACGCAAGCAGTACTTC
>TRBV28|few|NA|TRBJ2-7
CASSPPLRAGHSYEQYF
TGTGCCAGCAGTCCCCCCCTCCGGGCGGGACACTCCTACGAGCAGTACTTC
>TRBV11-1|NA|NA|TRBJ2-2
CASSGGFVTGELFF
TGTGCCAGCAGTGGCGGTTTTGTCACCGGGGAGCTGTTTTTT
>TRBV12-3/TRBV12-4|NA|TRBD1|TRBJ1-2
CASSRDRGRGYTF
TGTGCCAGCAGTCGGGACAGAGGGCGCGGCTACACCTTC
>TRBV28|NA|NA|TRBJ2-7
CASSLSSRIHEQYF
TGTGCCAGCAGTTTGTCTAGCCGGATCCACGAGCAGTACTTC
>TRBV12-3/TRBV12-4|many|NA|TRBJ1-2
CASSRRGNYGYTF
TGTGCCAGCAGCCGACGGGGGAACTATGGCTACACCTTC
>TRBV6-5|NA|NA|TRBJ2-2
CASSFNPRDHTNTGELFF
TGTGCCAGCAGTTTCAACCCCCGGGACCATACGAACACCGGGGAGCTGTTTTTT
>TRBV5-6|NA|NA|TRBJ2-5
CASSLGGYETQYF
TGTGCCAGCAGCTTGGGGGGGTACGAGACCCAGTACTTC
>TRBV28|few|NA|TRBJ2-7
CASSTPWEQYF
TGTGCCAGCAGTACCCCGTGGGAGCAGTACTTC
>TRBV25-1|few|NA|TRBJ1-3
CASSEFYGKENTIYF
TGTGCCAGCAGTGAATTTTATGGAAAGGAAAACACCATATATTTT
>TRBV27|few|NA|TRBJ2-3
CASSLSQVTDTQYF
TGTGCCAGCAGTTTATCCCAAGTCACAGATACGCAGTATTTT
>TRBV7-2|NA|TRBD2|TRBJ2-1
CASSLDSGAGNEQFF
TGTGCCAGCAGCTTAGATTCGGGAGCGGGAAATGAGCAGTTCTTC
>TRBV19|NA|TRBD1|TRBJ2-7
CASTRGPEQYF
TGTGCCAGTACAAGGGGGCCCGAGCAGTACTTC
>TRBV28|few|NA|TRBJ2-7
CASRWGAIQSYEQYF
TGTGCCTCGAGGTGGGGGGCGATACAGTCCTACGAGCAGTACTTC
>TRBV5-1|many|TRBD1|TRBJ1-1
CASSYGTGFLNTEAFF
TGCGCCAGCAGCTACGGGACAGGTTTTCTCAACACTGAAGCTTTCTTT
>TRBV7-3|few|NA|TRBJ2-3
CASSVGLTTDTQYF
TGTGCCAGCAGCGTGGGACTTACTACAGATACGCAGTATTTT
>TRBV15|few|NA|TRBJ1-2
CATSRDRSLNYGYTF
TGTGCCACCAGCAGAGATAGGTCCTTGAACTATGGCTACACCTTC
>TRBV20-1|NA|TRBD2|TRBJ2-1
CSARRLAGYNEQFF
TGCAGTGCTAGGAGGCTAGCGGGGTACAATGAGCAGTTCTTC
>TRBV5-1|few|TRBD1|TRBJ2-1
CASSRDRGANEQFF
TGCGCCAGCAGCCGGGACAGGGGTGCAAATGAGCAGTTCTTC
>TRBV5-1|few|TRBD1|TRBJ1-1
CASQPRDRAGETEAFF
TGCGCCTCTCAGCCCCGGGACAGGGCGGGCGAGACTGAAGCTTTCTTT
>TRBV9|NA|TRBD1|TRBJ2-7
CASSEGTGGFDEQYF
TGTGCCAGCAGCGAAGGGACAGGGGGTTTTGACGAGCAGTACTTC
>TRBV7-9|NA|TRBD1|TRBJ2-3
CASSLRTGLRGDTQYF
TGTGCCAGCAGCTTACGGACAGGGCTTCGTGGAGATACGCAGTATTTT
>TRBV29-1|NA|NA|TRBJ2-7
CSAGLPAGEQYF
TGCAGCGCTGGACTCCCAGCTGGGGAGCAGTACTTC
>TRBV7-2|few|NA|TRBJ2-2
CASSFSSREGAGELFF
TGTGCCAGCAGCTTCTCTTCCAGGGAAGGTGCCGGGGAGCTGTTTTTT
>TRBV29-1|once|TRBD1|TRBJ1-1
CSVTTGMNTEAFF
TGCAGCGTTACGACAGGGATGAACACTGAAGCTTTCTTT
>TRBV3-1|few|NA|TRBJ2-1
CASSLGRRYNEQFF
TGTGCCAGCAGCCTAGGACGGAGGTACAATGAGCAGTTCTTC
>TRBV20-1|NA|TRBD2|TRBJ2-7
CSAREQGLAGGQNEQYF
TGCAGTGCTAGAGAACAGGGACTAGCGGGAGGGCAGAACGAGCAGTACTTC
>TRBV20-1|NA|TRBD2|TRBJ2-1
CSAQASGLYNEQFF
TGCAGTGCTCAGGCTAGCGGGCTATACAATGAGCAGTTCTTC
>TRBV6-5|NA|NA|TRBJ1-1
CASSSYSEDTEAFF
TGTGCCAGCAGTTCATATTCAGAGGACACTGAAGCTTTCTTT
>TRBV29-1|NA|NA|TRBJ2-1
CSAGGGYSYNEQFF
TGCAGCGCTGGCGGCGGTTACTCCTACAATGAGCAGTTCTTC
>TRBV12-3/TRBV12-4|few|NA|TRBJ1-2
CASSLRELASGYTF
TGTGCCAGCAGTTTACGGGAGCTGGCCTCCGGCTACACCTTC
>TRBV9|few|NA|TRBJ2-1
CASSRAPYEQFF
TGTGCCAGCAGCCGCGCCCCCTATGAGCAGTTCTTC
>TRBV28|few|NA|TRBJ1-1
CASSPPRGSGNTEAFF
TGTGCCAGCAGCCCCCCCAGGGGTTCCGGGAACACTGAAGCTTTCTTT
>TRBV6-2/TRBV6-3|many|TRBD1|TRBJ1-5
CASSSDRGRRPQHF
TGTGCCAGCAGTTCTGACAGGGGAAGACGGCCCCAGCATTTT